This T cell receptor (beta chain) is drawn from a study of T-cell memory formation after mild COVID-19 (dated by TCRdb to about 2021). For the wider study: TCR sequence clusters from the two donors were found to be largely donor specific. Longitudinal TCRalpha and TCRbeta repertoire sequencing tracked T-cell clones expanding and contracting after mild COVID-19 in a couple of donors. The cohort was made up of two young adult volunteers, one female and one male, who were previously healthy.

The instrument given in TCRdb is Illumina NovaSeq 6000. cDNA libraries for TCRalpha and TCRbeta were prepared by 5'RACE using constant-segment primers, with sample barcodes and unique molecular identifiers added. RNA was extracted from every sample with Trizol reagent. Library amplification was performed in two PCR steps, and a second sample barcode and Illumina TruSeq adapters were introduced in the second step. Libraries were sequenced on an Illumina NovaSeq with 2 x 150 bp paired-end reads. Regarding the original processing steps: With migec v1.2.7, reads were demultiplexed and then collapsed into UMI-guided consensus sequences. Using mixcr v2.1.11, the UMI consensuses were aligned to TRA and TRB V and J templates and assembled into clonotypes. Expanded or contracted clonotypes were those called significant by both edgeR and NoisET, with noise models trained on biological replicates. For edgeR calls, a false discovery rate-adjusted p below 0.01 and a log2 fold-change threshold of 1 were applied. PCA with hierarchical clustering of max-normalized trajectories of the 1000 most abundant clonotypes was used as exploratory dynamics analysis. Each responding clone was given a CD4 or CD8 phenotype based on the CD4+ and CD8+ repertoires, which had been sequenced separately. In TCRdb, the public reads were trimmed at Q25 with fastp and aligned with MiXCR, with productive beta chains retained. Each record represents a unique CDR3 protein, reported with the most common genes and DNA among its rows. The V and J calls here are based on TCRdb, not the publication. This sample is represented by around 500,000 distinct CDR3 sequences; 15% to 20% of them were singletons. 9% to 15% of the sample comes from the top ten.

What the study reported, not specific to this receptor: Some responding clones were detected in pre-infection memory, which suggested that pre-existing cross-reactive memory T cells had joined the SARS-CoV-2 response. Clones that contracted from day 15 to 85 showed balanced CD4/CD8 phenotypes, whereas a second wave of clones that expanded from day 15 to 37 leaned towards CD4+. Contracting CD4+ clones were located mainly in the CM and EM memory subsets, whereas CD8+ clones were found to be enriched in EMRA. Only a couple of mild cases were covered in the study, and larger cohorts including severe cases with pre-infection samples were considered necessary. SARS-CoV-2 specificity of the second-wave clones peaking on day 37 was not confirmed.

Reading from cysteine to phenylalanine, the CDR3 counts 13 amino acids. This entry keeps only the CDR3 DNA: 39 bases, framed from base 1. Reading the germline V gene gives CDR1 SNHLY and CDR2 FYNNEI. The germline V and J ends show losses of 11 bases and 3 bases respectively, and no gene match explains 7 bases of the junction. This clonotype was counted between two and nine times. Its antigen remains unidentified. No much larger clone is present one base from it, and per-base qualities are unavailable. PBMCs were isolated by Ficoll-Paque density gradient centrifugation. Recombination linked TRBV2 to TRBJ1-5; the central 7 bases match TRBD1. Sequences were obtained from PBMCs or a T cell subset sorted from them (not recorded which). This TCR came from an adult woman who had mild COVID-19 (a few samples of this study predate the infection). The sample titles of this study are shuffled in the database, so cell type and time point are left out; the donor was told from shared clones. The CDR3 corresponds to CAGSGQLNQPQHF. The DNA sequence is given as TGTGCCGGCTCGGGACAGCTCAATCAGCCCCAGCATTTT.